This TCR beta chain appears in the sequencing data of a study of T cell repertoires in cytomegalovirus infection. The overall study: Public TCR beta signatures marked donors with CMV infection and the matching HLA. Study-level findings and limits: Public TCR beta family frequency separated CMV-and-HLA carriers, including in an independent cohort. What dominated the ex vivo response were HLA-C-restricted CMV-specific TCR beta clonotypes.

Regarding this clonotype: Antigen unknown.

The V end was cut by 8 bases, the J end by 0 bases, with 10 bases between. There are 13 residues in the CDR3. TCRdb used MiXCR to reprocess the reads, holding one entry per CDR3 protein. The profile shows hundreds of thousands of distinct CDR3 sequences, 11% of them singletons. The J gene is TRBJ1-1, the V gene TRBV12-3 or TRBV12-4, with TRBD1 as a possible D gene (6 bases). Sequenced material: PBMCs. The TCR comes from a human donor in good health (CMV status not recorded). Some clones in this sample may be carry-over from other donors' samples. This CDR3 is CASWGHLNTEAFF. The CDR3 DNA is TGTGCCAGCTGGGGGCACCTGAACACTGAAGCTTTCTTT.